Listed below are T cell receptor beta chains from one sample, sequenced in a study of blood T cell repertoires in COVID-19. Only in-frame clones appear in the TCRdb table, and some are missing; sequencing was by immunoSEQ multiplex PCR. The top ten clones hold 3.1% of a sample with approximately 250,000 clones, over 70% of them seen once. The sample was PBMCs or T cells enriched from blood (not recorded which). The receptors come from a middle-aged woman who had been exposed to COVID-19. The CDR3 runs from the conserved cysteine through the conserved F or W. A D gene is named only where the DNA matches it firmly. Size values are once, few and many counts, or a class for expanded clones, and some rows have none.

j_gene: TRBJ2-7; v_gene: TRBV6-5; d_gene: TRBD1; abundance: NA; CDR3aa: CASRRGTAYEQYF; CDR3nt: TGTGCCAGCAGGAGGGGGACAGCCTACGAGCAGTACTTC
j_gene: TRBJ1-2; v_gene: TRBV12-3/TRBV12-4; d_gene: NA; abundance: NA; CDR3aa: CASRKDSVYGYTF; CDR3nt: TGTGCCAGCAGAAAGGACAGCGTCTATGGCTACACCTTC
j_gene: TRBJ1-1; v_gene: TRBV7-2; d_gene: TRBD1; abundance: NA; CDR3aa: CASSLGGQGKGNEAFF; CDR3nt: TGTGCCAGCAGCTTAGGGGGACAGGGGAAAGGCAATGAAGCTTTCTTT
j_gene: TRBJ2-1; v_gene: TRBV5-1; d_gene: TRBD2; abundance: NA; CDR3aa: CASSLRLAGSEQFF; CDR3nt: TGTGCCAGCAGCTTACGACTAGCGGGATCTGAGCAGTTCTTC
j_gene: TRBJ2-2; v_gene: TRBV5-5; d_gene: NA; abundance: NA; CDR3aa: CASSLVRANTGELFF; CDR3nt: TGTGCCAGCAGCTTGGTCAGGGCAAACACCGGGGAGCTGTTTTTT
j_gene: TRBJ2-1; v_gene: TRBV7-3; d_gene: TRBD2; abundance: NA; CDR3aa: CASSRGSGGYNEQFF; CDR3nt: TGTGCCAGCAGTCGCGGGAGCGGGGGGTACAATGAGCAGTTCTTC
j_gene: TRBJ1-1; v_gene: TRBV5-1; d_gene: TRBD1; abundance: once; CDR3aa: CASSPGTGEKAFF; CDR3nt: TGCGCCAGCAGTCCCGGGACAGGGGAAAAAGCTTTCTTT
j_gene: TRBJ2-7; v_gene: TRBV5-1; d_gene: NA; abundance: NA; CDR3aa: CASSLAGGSYEQYF; CDR3nt: TGCGCCAGCAGCTTGGCCGGGGGCTCCTACGAGCAGTACTTC
j_gene: TRBJ2-3; v_gene: TRBV7-9; d_gene: NA; abundance: NA; CDR3aa: CASSLERGSDTQYF; CDR3nt: TGTGCCAGCAGCTTAGAACGGGGTTCAGATACGCAGTATTTT
j_gene: TRBJ1-1; v_gene: TRBV7-8; d_gene: TRBD1; abundance: once; CDR3aa: CATGRDRGFTEAFF; CDR3nt: TGTGCCACCGGCCGGGACAGGGGCTTCACTGAAGCTTTCTTT
j_gene: TRBJ2-5; v_gene: TRBV6-2/TRBV6-3; d_gene: NA; abundance: NA; CDR3aa: CASSYSISPGQETQYF; CDR3nt: TGTGCCAGCAGTTACTCGATATCCCCGGGCCAAGAGACCCAGTACTTC
j_gene: TRBJ1-2; v_gene: TRBV4-2; d_gene: TRBD1; abundance: NA; CDR3aa: CASSQDRWTGTDGYTF; CDR3nt: TGTGCCAGCAGCCAAGATCGATGGACAGGGACGGATGGCTACACCTTC
j_gene: TRBJ2-1; v_gene: TRBV6-5; d_gene: TRBD2; abundance: NA; CDR3aa: CASRPGLAVGEQFF; CDR3nt: TGTGCCAGCAGACCCGGACTAGCGGTTGGGGAGCAGTTCTTC
j_gene: TRBJ2-1; v_gene: TRBV5-1; d_gene: NA; abundance: once; CDR3aa: CASSLTGYNEQFF; CDR3nt: TGTGCCAGCAGCTTAACAGGGTACAATGAGCAGTTCTTC
j_gene: TRBJ1-3; v_gene: TRBV19; d_gene: NA; abundance: NA; CDR3aa: CASSISRRTATGNTIYF; CDR3nt: TGTGCCAGTAGTATCAGTCGGCGGACAGCCACTGGAAACACCATATATTTT
j_gene: TRBJ1-5; v_gene: TRBV28; d_gene: TRBD1; abundance: once; CDR3aa: CASSLEGQGNQPQHF; CDR3nt: TGTGCCAGCAGTTTGGAGGGACAGGGTAATCAGCCCCAGCATTTT
j_gene: TRBJ2-3; v_gene: TRBV6-4; d_gene: TRBD2; abundance: NA; CDR3aa: CASSTSGGATDTQYF; CDR3nt: TGTGCCAGCAGTACTAGCGGGGGGGCCACAGATACGCAGTATTTT
j_gene: TRBJ2-3; v_gene: TRBV12-3/TRBV12-4; d_gene: NA; abundance: NA; CDR3aa: CATLEQGNTQYF; CDR3nt: TGTGCCACCCTCGAACAGGGTAATACGCAGTATTTT
j_gene: TRBJ2-7; v_gene: TRBV5-4; d_gene: TRBD1; abundance: once; CDR3aa: CASSLGGQGMYEQYF; CDR3nt: TGTGCCAGCAGCTTGGGGGGACAGGGGATGTACGAGCAGTACTTC
j_gene: TRBJ1-1; v_gene: TRBV30; d_gene: TRBD1; abundance: NA; CDR3aa: CAWSRPGTGNTEAFF; CDR3nt: TGTGCCTGGAGTCGTCCCGGGACAGGGAACACTGAAGCTTTCTTT
j_gene: TRBJ1-5; v_gene: TRBV3-1/TRBV3-2; d_gene: NA; abundance: NA; CDR3aa: CASSQGAGNQPQHF; CDR3nt: TGTGCCAGCAGCCAAGGGGCGGGGAATCAGCCCCAGCATTTT
j_gene: TRBJ1-4; v_gene: TRBV19; d_gene: NA; abundance: NA; CDR3aa: CASSIDVTVNEKLFF; CDR3nt: TGTGCCAGTAGTATAGATGTGACAGTTAATGAAAAACTGTTTTTT
j_gene: TRBJ2-7; v_gene: TRBV5-4; d_gene: TRBD2; abundance: NA; CDR3aa: CASSFFGGAVHEQYF; CDR3nt: TGTGCCAGCAGCTTCTTCGGGGGGGCCGTCCACGAGCAGTACTTC
j_gene: TRBJ2-7; v_gene: TRBV4-2; d_gene: TRBD2; abundance: NA; CDR3aa: CASSRTYRGGGIYEQYF; CDR3nt: TGTGCCAGCAGCCGGACCTATCGCGGGGGGGGGATCTACGAGCAGTACTTC
j_gene: TRBJ1-1; v_gene: TRBV28; d_gene: NA; abundance: once; CDR3aa: CASSLRQGAFF; CDR3nt: TGTGCCAGCAGTTTAAGGCAGGGAGCTTTCTTT
j_gene: TRBJ1-4; v_gene: TRBV5-1; d_gene: TRBD1; abundance: NA; CDR3aa: CASSFTGGREKLFF; CDR3nt: TGTGCCAGCAGCTTCACAGGGGGAAGAGAAAAACTGTTTTTT
j_gene: TRBJ1-5; v_gene: TRBV7-8; d_gene: NA; abundance: NA; CDR3aa: CASSSTYRDQPQHF; CDR3nt: TGTGCCAGCAGCTCCACTTACAGAGATCAGCCCCAGCATTTT
j_gene: TRBJ2-3; v_gene: TRBV6-4; d_gene: NA; abundance: NA; CDR3aa: CASSDSITDTQYF; CDR3nt: TGTGCCAGCAGTGACTCTATCACAGATACGCAGTATTTT
j_gene: TRBJ2-1; v_gene: TRBV24-1; d_gene: TRBD2; abundance: NA; CDR3aa: CATSDRGLAGASSYNEQFF; CDR3nt: TGTGCCACCAGTGACCGGGGACTAGCGGGGGCCAGCTCCTACAATGAGCAGTTCTTC
j_gene: TRBJ2-1; v_gene: TRBV7-6; d_gene: NA; abundance: NA; CDR3aa: CASSEDLSSYNEQFF; CDR3nt: TGTGCCAGCAGCGAGGATCTTAGCTCCTACAATGAGCAGTTCTTC
j_gene: TRBJ1-1; v_gene: TRBV6-5; d_gene: NA; abundance: NA; CDR3aa: CASHRVEAFF; CDR3nt: TGTGCCAGCCACAGGGTAGAGGCTTTCTTT
j_gene: TRBJ2-3; v_gene: TRBV25-1; d_gene: NA; abundance: few; CDR3aa: CASSEGPSTDTQYF; CDR3nt: TGTGCCAGCAGTGAGGGCCCTAGCACAGATACGCAGTATTTT
j_gene: TRBJ2-3; v_gene: TRBV7-2; d_gene: NA; abundance: NA; CDR3aa: CASSLRGSTDTQYF; CDR3nt: TGTGCCAGCAGCCTTCGGGGTAGCACAGATACGCAGTATTTT
j_gene: TRBJ1-6; v_gene: TRBV27; d_gene: NA; abundance: NA; CDR3aa: CASSSLLAGFSYNSPLHF; CDR3nt: TGTGCCAGCAGTTCCCTATTGGCAGGGTTCTCCTATAATTCACCCCTCCACTTT
j_gene: TRBJ2-7; v_gene: TRBV19; d_gene: TRBD1; abundance: NA; CDR3aa: CASSPTGERGYEQYF; CDR3nt: TGTGCCAGTAGCCCGACAGGGGAAAGAGGCTACGAGCAGTACTTC
j_gene: TRBJ1-4; v_gene: TRBV5-4; d_gene: NA; abundance: NA; CDR3aa: CASSLRGTNEKLFF; CDR3nt: TGTGCCAGCAGCCTCAGGGGAACTAATGAAAAACTGTTTTTT
j_gene: TRBJ1-2; v_gene: TRBV10-3; d_gene: TRBD1; abundance: NA; CDR3aa: CATRPPRTGPRGGYTF; CDR3nt: TGTGCCACACGACCGCCTAGGACAGGACCAAGAGGTGGCTACACCTTC
j_gene: TRBJ1-5; v_gene: TRBV6-2/TRBV6-3; d_gene: NA; abundance: NA; CDR3aa: CASSYHRETNQPQHF; CDR3nt: TGTGCCAGCAGTTACCACAGGGAAACCAATCAGCCCCAGCATTTT
j_gene: TRBJ1-1; v_gene: TRBV2; d_gene: NA; abundance: NA; CDR3aa: CASRSFSARGTEAFF; CDR3nt: TGTGCCAGCCGGTCCTTTTCCGCCCGGGGCACTGAAGCTTTCTTT
j_gene: TRBJ2-6; v_gene: TRBV3-1/TRBV3-2; d_gene: NA; abundance: NA; CDR3aa: CASSRPQVPSSGANVLTF; CDR3nt: TGTGCCAGCAGCCGACCTCAGGTGCCCTCCTCTGGGGCCAACGTCCTGACTTTC
j_gene: TRBJ2-2; v_gene: TRBV5-4; d_gene: NA; abundance: NA; CDR3aa: CASSPRWGGPTGELFF; CDR3nt: TGTGCCAGCAGCCCCAGGTGGGGGGGGCCCACCGGGGAGCTGTTTTTT